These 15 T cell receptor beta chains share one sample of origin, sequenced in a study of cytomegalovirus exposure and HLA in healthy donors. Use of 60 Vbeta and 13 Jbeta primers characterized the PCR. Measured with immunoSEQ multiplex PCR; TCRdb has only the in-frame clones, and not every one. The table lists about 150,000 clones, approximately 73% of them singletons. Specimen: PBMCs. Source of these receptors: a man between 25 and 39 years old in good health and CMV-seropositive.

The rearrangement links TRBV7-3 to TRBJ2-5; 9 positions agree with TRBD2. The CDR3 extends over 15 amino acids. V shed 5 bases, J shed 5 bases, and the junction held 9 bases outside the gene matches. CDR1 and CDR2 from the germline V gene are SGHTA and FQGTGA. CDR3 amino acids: CASSAAGGPWETQYF. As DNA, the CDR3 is TGTGCCAGCAGCGCCGCGGGGGGGCCGTGGGAGACCCAGTACTTC.

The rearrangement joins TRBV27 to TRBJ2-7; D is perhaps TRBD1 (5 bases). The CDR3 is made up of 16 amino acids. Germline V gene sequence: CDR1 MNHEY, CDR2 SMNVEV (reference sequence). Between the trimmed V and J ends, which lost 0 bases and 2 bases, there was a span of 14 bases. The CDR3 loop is CASSLSSSGYPYEQYF. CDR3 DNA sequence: TGTGCCAGCAGTTTATCATCCTCAGGGTATCCCTACGAGCAGTACTTC.

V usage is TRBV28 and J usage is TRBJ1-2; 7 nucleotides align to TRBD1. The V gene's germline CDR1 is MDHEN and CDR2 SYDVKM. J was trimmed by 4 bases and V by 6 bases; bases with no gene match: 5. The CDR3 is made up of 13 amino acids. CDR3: CASRGTDSYGYTF. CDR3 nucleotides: TGTGCCAGCAGGGGGACAGATAGCTATGGCTACACCTTC.

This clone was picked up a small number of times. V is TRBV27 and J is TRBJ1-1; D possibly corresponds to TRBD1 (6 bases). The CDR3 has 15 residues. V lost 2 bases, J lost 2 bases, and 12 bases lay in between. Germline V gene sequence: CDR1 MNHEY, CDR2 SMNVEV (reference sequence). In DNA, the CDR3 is TGTGCCAGCAGTTTAGCCGGACAGATTAACACTGAAGCTTTCTTT. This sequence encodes CASSLAGQINTEAFF.

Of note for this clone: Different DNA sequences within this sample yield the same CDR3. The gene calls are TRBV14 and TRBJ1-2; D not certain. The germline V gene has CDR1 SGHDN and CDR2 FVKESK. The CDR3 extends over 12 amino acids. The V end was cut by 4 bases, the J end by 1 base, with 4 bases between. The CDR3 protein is CASSPGNYGYTF. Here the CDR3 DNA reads TGTGCCAGCAGCCCCGGTAACTATGGCTACACCTTC.

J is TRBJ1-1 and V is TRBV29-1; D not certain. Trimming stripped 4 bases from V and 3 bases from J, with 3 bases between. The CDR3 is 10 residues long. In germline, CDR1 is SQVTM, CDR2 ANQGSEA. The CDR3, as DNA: TGCAGCGTTGCGTACACTGAAGCTTTCTTT. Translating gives CSVAYTEAFF.

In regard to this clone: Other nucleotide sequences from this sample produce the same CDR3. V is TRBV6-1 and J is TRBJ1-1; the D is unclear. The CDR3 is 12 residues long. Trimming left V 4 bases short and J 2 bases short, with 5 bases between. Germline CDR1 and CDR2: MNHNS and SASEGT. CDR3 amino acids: CASSVVNTEAFF. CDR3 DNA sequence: TGTGCCAGCAGTGTTGTAAACACTGAAGCTTTCTTT.

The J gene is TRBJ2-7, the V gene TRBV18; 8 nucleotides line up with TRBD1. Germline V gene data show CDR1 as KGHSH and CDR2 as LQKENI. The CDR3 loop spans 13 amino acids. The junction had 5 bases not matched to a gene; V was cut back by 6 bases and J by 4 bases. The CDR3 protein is CASSPGQDYEQYF. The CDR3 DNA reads TGTGCCAGCTCCCCGGGACAGGATTACGAGCAGTACTTC. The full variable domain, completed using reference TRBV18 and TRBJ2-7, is NAGVMQNPRHLVRRRGQEARLRCSPMKGHSHVYWYRQLPEEGLKFMVYLQKENIIDESGMPKERFSAEFPKEGPSILRIQQVVRGDSAAYFCASSPGQDYEQYFGPGTRLTVT.

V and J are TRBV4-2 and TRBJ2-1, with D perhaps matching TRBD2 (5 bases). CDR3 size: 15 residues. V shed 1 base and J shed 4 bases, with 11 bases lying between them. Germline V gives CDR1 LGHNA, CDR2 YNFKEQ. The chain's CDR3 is CASSQAERDYNEQFF. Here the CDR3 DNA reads TGTGCCAGCAGCCAAGCAGAACGGGATTACAATGAGCAGTTCTTC.

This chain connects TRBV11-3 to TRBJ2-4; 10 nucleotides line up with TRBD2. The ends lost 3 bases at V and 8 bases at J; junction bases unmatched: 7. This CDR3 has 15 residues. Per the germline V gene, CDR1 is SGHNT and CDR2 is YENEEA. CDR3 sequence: CASSFSGRQTDIQYF. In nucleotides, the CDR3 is TGTGCCAGCAGCTTTAGCGGGAGGCAGACGGACATTCAGTACTTC.

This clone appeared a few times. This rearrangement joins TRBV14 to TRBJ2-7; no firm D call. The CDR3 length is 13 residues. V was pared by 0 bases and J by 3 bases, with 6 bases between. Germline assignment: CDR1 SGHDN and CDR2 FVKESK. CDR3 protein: CASSQDPVYEQYF. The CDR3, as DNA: TGTGCCAGCAGCCAAGATCCCGTCTACGAGCAGTACTTC.

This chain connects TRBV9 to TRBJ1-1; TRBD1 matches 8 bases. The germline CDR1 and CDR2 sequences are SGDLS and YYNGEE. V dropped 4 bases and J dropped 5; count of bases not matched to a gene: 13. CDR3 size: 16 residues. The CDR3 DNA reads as TGTGCCAGCAGCCCCACGACAGGGGATGCGGGGACTGAAGCTTTCTTT. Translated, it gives CASSPTTGDAGTEAFF.

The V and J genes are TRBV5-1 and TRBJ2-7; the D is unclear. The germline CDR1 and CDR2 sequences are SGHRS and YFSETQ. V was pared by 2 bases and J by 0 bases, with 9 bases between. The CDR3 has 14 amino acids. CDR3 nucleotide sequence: TGCGCCAGCAGCTTCGCAGGCCCCTCCTACGAGCAGTACTTC. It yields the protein CASSFAGPSYEQYF.

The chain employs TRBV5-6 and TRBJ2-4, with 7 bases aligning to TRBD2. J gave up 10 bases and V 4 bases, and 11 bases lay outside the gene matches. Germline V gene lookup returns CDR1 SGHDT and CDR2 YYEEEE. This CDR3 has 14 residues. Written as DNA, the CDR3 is TGTGCCAGCAGCCGAGGTCAGACTAGCCAAATTCAGTACTTC. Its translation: CASSRGQTSQIQYF.

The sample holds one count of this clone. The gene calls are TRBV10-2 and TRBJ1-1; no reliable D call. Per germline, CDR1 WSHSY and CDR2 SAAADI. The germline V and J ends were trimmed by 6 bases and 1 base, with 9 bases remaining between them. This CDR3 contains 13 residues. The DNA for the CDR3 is TGCGCCAGCAGGCCTCAGGCGAACACTGAAGCTTTCTTT. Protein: CASRPQANTEAFF.